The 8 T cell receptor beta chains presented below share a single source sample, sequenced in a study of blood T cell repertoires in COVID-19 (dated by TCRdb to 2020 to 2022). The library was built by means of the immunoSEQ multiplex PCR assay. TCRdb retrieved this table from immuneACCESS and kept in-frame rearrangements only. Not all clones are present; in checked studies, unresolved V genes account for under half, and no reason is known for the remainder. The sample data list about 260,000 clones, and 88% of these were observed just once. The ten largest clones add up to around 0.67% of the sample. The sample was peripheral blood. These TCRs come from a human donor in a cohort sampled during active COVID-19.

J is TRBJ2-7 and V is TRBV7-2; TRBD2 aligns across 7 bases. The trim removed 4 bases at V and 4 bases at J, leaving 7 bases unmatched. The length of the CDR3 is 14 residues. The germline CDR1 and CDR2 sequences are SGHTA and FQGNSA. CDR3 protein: CASSSSPGGYEQYF. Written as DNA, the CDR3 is TGTGCCAGCAGCTCATCACCGGGGGGATACGAGCAGTACTTC.

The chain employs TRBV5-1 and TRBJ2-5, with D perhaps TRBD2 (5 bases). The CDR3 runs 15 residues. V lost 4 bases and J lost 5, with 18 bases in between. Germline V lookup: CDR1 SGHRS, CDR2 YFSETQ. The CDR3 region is CASSRGGGGPETQYF. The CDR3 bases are TGCGCCAGCAGCCGCGGAGGAGGCGGACCGGAGACCCAGTACTTC.

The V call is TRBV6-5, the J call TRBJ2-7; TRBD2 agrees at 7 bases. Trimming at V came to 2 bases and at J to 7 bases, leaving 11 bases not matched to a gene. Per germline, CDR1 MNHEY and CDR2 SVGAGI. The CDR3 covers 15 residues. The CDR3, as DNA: TGTGCCAGCAGTTACCTGGCGGGAGTAGGGTGGGAGCAGTACTTC. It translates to CASSYLAGVGWEQYF.

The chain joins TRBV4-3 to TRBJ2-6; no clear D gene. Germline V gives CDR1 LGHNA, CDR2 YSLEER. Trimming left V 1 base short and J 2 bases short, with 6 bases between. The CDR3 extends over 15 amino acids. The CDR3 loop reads CASSQVRTGANVLTF. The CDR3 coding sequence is TGCGCCAGCAGCCAAGTGAGGACTGGGGCCAACGTCCTGACTTTC.

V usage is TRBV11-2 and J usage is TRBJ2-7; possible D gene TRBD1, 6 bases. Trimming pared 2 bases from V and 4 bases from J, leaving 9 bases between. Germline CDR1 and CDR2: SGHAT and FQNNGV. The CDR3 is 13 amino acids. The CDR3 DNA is TGTGCCAGCAGCTTAAGCAGGGGTTACGAGCAGTACTTC. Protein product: CASSLSRGYEQYF.

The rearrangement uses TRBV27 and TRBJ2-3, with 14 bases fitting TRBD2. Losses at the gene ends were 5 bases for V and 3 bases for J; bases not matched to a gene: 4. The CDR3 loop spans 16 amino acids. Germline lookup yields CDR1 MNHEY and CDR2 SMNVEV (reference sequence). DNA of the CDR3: TGTGCCAGCAGTCCAGGGACTAGCGGGAGTACAGATACGCAGTATTTT. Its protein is CASSPGTSGSTDTQYF.

CDR3 sequence (DNA): TGCAGCGTTTATCCCCCGGGAGTCTACGAGCAGTACTTC. As protein: CSVYPPGVYEQYF. This chain connects TRBV29-1 to TRBJ2-7; maybe TRBD2 (6 bases). Germline-derived CDR1 and CDR2 are SQVTM and ANQGSEA. Trimming cost V 5 bases and J 3 bases, with 14 bases left between them. This CDR3 has 13 residues.

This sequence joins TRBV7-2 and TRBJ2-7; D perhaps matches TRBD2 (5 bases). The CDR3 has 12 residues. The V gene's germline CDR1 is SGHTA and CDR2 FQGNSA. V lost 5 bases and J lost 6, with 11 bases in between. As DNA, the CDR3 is TGTGCCAGCAGCCCAGCGGAGGCCGAGCAGTACTTC. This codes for CASSPAEAEQYF. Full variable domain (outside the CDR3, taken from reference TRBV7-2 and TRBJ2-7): GAGVSQSPSNKVTEKGKDVELRCDPISGHTALYWYRQSLGQGLEFLIYFQGNSAPDKSGLPSDRFSAERTGGSVSTLTIQRTQQEDSAVYLCASSPAEAEQYFGPGTRLTVT.